This T cell receptor beta chain comes out of a study of T-cell reconstitution after alpha-beta-depleted transplantation in children (dated by TCRdb to the mid-2010s). Some background on the complete study: Using TCR repertoire profiling, the study followed T-cell immune reconstitution in a quantitative way in children after TCRalphabeta/CD19-depleted allogeneic hematopoietic cell transplantation.

Trimming leaves V shorter by 3 bases and J shorter by 4 bases, with the junction holding 11 bases beyond the gene matches. There are 15 amino acids in the CDR3, from cysteine to phenylalanine inclusive. Only the CDR3 region is kept as DNA, spanning 45 bases read in frame from base 1. From a lookup of the germline V gene (reference sequence), CDR1 and CDR2 are DFQATT and SNEGSKA. Library creation used PCR. Sequencer: Illumina HiSeq 2500. Molecular barcoding was employed in the preparation of TCR libraries, with unique molecular identifiers being used to normalize TCRbeta repertoire quantification. TCRdb handled the public reads itself, with Q25 trimming in fastp and clone calling in MiXCR, and kept productive beta chains. Duplicate CDR3 protein sequences are folded into a single record with the most common DNA and genes. Within this sample are around 400,000 distinct CDR3 sequences, with about a tenth of them counted one time only. The top ten clones comprise nearly 5.5% of the sample.

This clonotype was seen more than once but under ten times. Its antigen is not yet known. Per-nucleotide qualities are absent, and no much larger clonotype sits a single base away. The chain is made from TRBV20-1 and TRBJ2-5; 7 middle bases align to TRBD2. The source is a human donor who donated a stem cell graft to a child with acute myeloid leukemia. Sequences were derived from PBMCs from the stem cell graft donor, sampled from the stem cell graft. The bases read TGCAGTGCTAGGCTGGCGGGAGCTTATTCAGAGACCCAGTACTTC. Translation gives CSARLAGAYSETQYF.